These 7 T cell receptor beta chains came from one sample sequenced in a study of neurological immune-mediated disorders. Using its own MiXCR run on the 5' RACE reads, TCRdb lists one record per CDR3 protein. The data hold about 71,000 distinct CDR3 sequences, with 4.5% observed a single time. Specimen: PBMCs. These TCRs come from a man aged 25-45 years with multiple sclerosis.

This clonotype was observed many times. The rearrangement uses TRBV29-1 and TRBJ2-1; D gene unclear. Trimming pared 6 bases from V and 8 bases from J, leaving 11 bases between. The CDR3 totals 11 residues. Germline CDR1 is SQVTM and CDR2 is ANQGSEA. This CDR3 reads CSVESGDEQFF. As DNA, the CDR3 is TGCAGCGTGGAAAGTGGCGATGAGCAGTTCTTC.

This clonotype was recorded many times. This sequence joins TRBV29-1 and TRBJ1-2; TRBD1 matches at 9 bases. The V gene end was trimmed by 0 bases and the J gene end by 6 bases; junction bases not matched to a gene: 2. This CDR3 contains 13 residues. Germline assignment: CDR1 SQVTM and CDR2 ANQGSEA. CDR3 DNA: TGCAGCGTTGAAGAACAGGGGGCTGATGGCTACACCTTC. It yields the protein CSVEEQGADGYTF.

This clonotype was found many times. The chain links TRBV10-3 to TRBJ2-7; 9 bases are shared with TRBD2. The CDR3 runs 16 residues. Germline CDR1 and CDR2: ENHRY and SYGVKD. Germline trimming cut 3 bases from V and 4 bases from J; bases unmatched to any gene: 10. CDR3 in DNA: TGTGCCATCAGTGACGGGTCTCGCGGGGGGGTTTACGAGCAGTACGTC. Residues: CAISDGSRGGVYEQYV.

This clonotype was seen ten or more times. The chain uses TRBV27 and TRBJ1-5; D may be TRBD1 (5 bases). CDR1 and CDR2 (germline): MNHEY, SMNVEV (reference sequence). Trimming removed 5 bases from V and 11 bases from J, with 19 bases in between. The CDR3 loop spans 14 amino acids. The CDR3: CASSTGLPGQSQHF. In DNA form, the CDR3 reads TGTGCCAGCAGTACGGGACTACCTGGGCAGTCCCAGCATTTT.

This clonotype was detected many times. The chain combines TRBV7-9 with TRBJ1-1; 9 bases are shared with TRBD1. Germline CDR1 reads SEHNR; CDR2 reads FQNEAQ (reference sequence). With 2 bases clipped from V and 1 base from J, the junction kept 8 bases outside the gene matches. CDR3 length: 17 residues. For the CDR3, the DNA is TGTGCCAGCAGCTTATCCCCCGGACAGGGGCCGAACACTGAAGCTTTCTTT. Amino acids: CASSLSPGQGPNTEAFF.

This clonotype occurred many times. The chain has TRBV11-1 and TRBJ1-5, with D maybe TRBD1 (5 bases). CDR3 length equals 15 residues. The V gene lost 2 bases and the J gene lost 4 bases, with 12 bases spanning the gap. CDR1 is SGHAT and CDR2 is FQDESV in the germline V gene (reference sequence). The CDR3: CASSLTSGANQPQHF. The CDR3 nucleotides read TGTGCCAGCAGCTTAACGTCCGGGGCTAATCAGCCCCAGCATTTT.

This clonotype has ten or more counts. The chain links TRBV2 to TRBJ1-1; D may be TRBD1 (5 bases). Trimming stripped 3 bases from V and 0 bases from J, with 8 bases between. The CDR3 spans 14 residues. CDR1 and CDR2 (germline): SNHLY, FYNNEI. CDR3 loop: CASSDRQLNTEAFF. The CDR3 DNA reads TGTGCCAGCAGTGACCGACAGTTGAACACTGAAGCTTTCTTT. The complete variable domain, with remaining parts taken from reference TRBV2 and TRBJ1-1, reads EPEVTQTPSHQVTQMGQEVILRCVPISNHLYFYWYRQILGQKVEFLVSFYNNEISEKSEIFDDQFSVERPDGSNFTLKIRSTKLEDSAMYFCASSDRQLNTEAFFGQGTRLTVV.